Below are 29 T cell receptor beta chains sequenced from a single sample in a study of T-cell memory formation after mild COVID-19. A single record per CDR3 protein comes from TCRdb applying MiXCR to the 5' RACE reads. The data contain about 29,000 distinct CDR3 sequences, 15% to 20% of them singletons. Specimen: PBMCs or a T cell subset sorted from them (not recorded which). The receptors stem from an adult who had mild COVID-19 (a few samples of this study predate the infection). Cell type and time point are not known.

This clonotype has a count of ten or more. The chain has TRBV7-2 and TRBJ2-3; 7 positions match TRBD2. With V trimmed by 0 bases and J by 4 bases, 7 bases remained unmatched. This CDR3 region has 16 residues. In germline, CDR1 is SGHTA, CDR2 FQGNSA. This CDR3 reads CASSLARGSGADTQYF. The CDR3 coding sequence is TGTGCCAGCAGCTTAGCTCGCGGGAGCGGTGCAGATACGCAGTATTTT.

Many counts were recorded for this clonotype. The chain recombines TRBV12-5 with TRBJ2-1; 10 nucleotides match TRBD2. This CDR3 spans 15 amino acids. Germline V CDR1 and CDR2: LGHNT, FRNRAP. The junction had 13 bases not matched to a gene; V was cut back by 7 bases and J by 10 bases. Written as DNA, the CDR3 is TGTGCTAGTGCTTTAACGGGACTAGCGTCGTGGGAGCAGTTCTTC. Protein: CASALTGLASWEQFF.

This rearrangement joins TRBV25-1 to TRBJ1-1; TRBD1 is a possible D gene (6 bases). This CDR3 has 12 residues. Trimming shortened V by 8 bases and J by 11 bases, and 18 bases separated the two germline ends. CDR1 is MGHDK, CDR2 SYGVNS, per germline. The DNA for the CDR3 is TGTGCCAGCGGAGGGACATCTTCGGGGGCTTTCTTT. Its translation: CASGGTSSGAFF. The variable domain in full, completed from reference TRBV25-1 and TRBJ1-1, reads EADIYQTPRYLVIGTGKKITLECSQTMGHDKMYWYQQDPGMELHLIHYSYGVNSTEKGDLSSESTVSRIRTEHFPLTLESARPSHTSQYLCASGGTSSGAFFGQGTRLTVV.

This clonotype was seen at least ten times. The chain carries TRBV20-1 and TRBJ1-4; tentative D call: TRBD1 (5 bases). Trimming took 6 bases from V and 6 from J, leaving 14 bases between them. CDR1 DFQATT and CDR2 SNEGSKA come from the germline V gene (reference sequence). The CDR3 runs 13 residues. Here the CDR3 reads CSAREGTHEKLFF. The CDR3 nucleotides read TGCAGTGCGAGGGAAGGGACGCATGAAAAACTGTTTTTT.

This clonotype has a count of ten or more. The V gene is TRBV10-3, the J gene TRBJ1-3, with 8 bases fitting TRBD1. This CDR3 is built from 16 residues. V was pared by 6 bases and J by 2 bases, with 9 bases of the junction left unmatched. Per germline, CDR1 ENHRY and CDR2 SYGVKD. CDR3 nucleotide sequence: TGTGCCATCAGGTCGTCGACAGGGGTAGCTGGAAACACCATATATTTT. This translates into CAIRSSTGVAGNTIYF.

This clonotype was recorded a few times. V is TRBV5-1 and J is TRBJ2-5; TRBD2 is a possible D gene (6 bases). CDR1 and CDR2 from the germline V gene are SGHRS and YFSETQ. The length of the CDR3 is 12 residues. V lost 3 bases to trimming and J lost 7 bases, with 10 bases between them. CDR3 protein: CASSSPEGTQYF. Written as DNA, the CDR3 is TGCGCCAGCAGCTCGCCGGAGGGGACCCAGTACTTC.

This clonotype was seen a few times. This chain joins TRBV7-2 and TRBJ1-2; TRBD1 aligns across 8 bases. CDR1 and CDR2 from the germline V gene are SGHTA and FQGNSA. J lost 8 bases, V lost 0 bases, and 17 bases had no gene match. The CDR3 sequence is 18 residues long. The CDR3 sequence is CASSLASTGTGRFDGYTF. The CDR3 bases are TGTGCCAGCAGCTTAGCATCAACCGGGACAGGACGATTTGACGGCTACACCTTC.

There are many counts of this clonotype. The genes are TRBV20-1 and TRBJ1-5; TRBD1 matches at 7 bases. This CDR3 is built from 13 residues. The V gene's germline CDR1 is DFQATT and CDR2 SNEGSKA (reference sequence). V lost 6 bases, J lost 6 bases, and 8 bases stayed unmatched. The CDR3 coding sequence is TGCAGTGCCATTCGGACAGGCTCTCAGCCCCAGCATTTT. This codes for CSAIRTGSQPQHF.

This clonotype was counted at least ten times. CDR3 region: CASSLSPPTDTQYF. The DNA of the CDR3 is TGTGCCAGCAGCTTATCACCCCCAACAGATACGCAGTATTTT. The chain is built from TRBV11-3 and TRBJ2-3; D call uncertain. Germline CDR1 reads SGHNT; CDR2 reads YENEEA. V was cut by 2 bases and J by 3 bases, with 9 bases left in between. The CDR3 loop spans 14 amino acids.

This clonotype was seen repeatedly, ten times or more. The genes are TRBV5-4 and TRBJ2-1, with TRBD2 identical over 11 bases. Unmatched junction bases numbered 2, after V lost 5 bases and J lost 1 base. This CDR3 comprises 15 residues. Germline V gene data show CDR1 as SGHNT and CDR2 as YYREEE (reference sequence). This CDR3 is CASRTSGTSYNEQFF. In DNA form, the CDR3 reads TGTGCCAGCAGGACTAGCGGGACTTCCTACAATGAGCAGTTCTTC. The entire variable domain, with the rest obtained from reference TRBV5-4 and TRBJ2-1, is as follows: ETGVTQSPTHLIKTRGQQVTLRCSSQSGHNTVSWYQQALGQGPQFIFQYYREEENGRGNFPPRFSGLQFPNYSSELNVNALELDDSALYLCASRTSGTSYNEQFFGPGTRLTVL.

This clonotype was counted at least ten times. V is TRBV20-1 and J is TRBJ2-3; D might be TRBD2 (6 bases). Per the germline V gene, CDR1 is DFQATT and CDR2 is SNEGSKA (reference sequence). The germline V and J ends were trimmed by 3 bases and 6 bases, with 16 bases remaining between them. The CDR3 runs to 14 residues. The CDR3 DNA follows: TGCAGTGCTAGTCGGCCGGGAGCTGGCGATACGCAGTATTTT. Amino acids: CSASRPGAGDTQYF.

This clonotype was detected many times. This rearrangement joins TRBV4-2 to TRBJ2-5, with TRBD2 identical over 12 bases. The CDR3 totals 16 residues. The germline CDR1 and CDR2 sequences are LGHNA and YNFKEQ. The J segment lost 4 bases and the V segment lost 2 bases, leaving 5 bases of the junction unmatched. The CDR3: CASSQLTSGGGETQYF. Written as DNA, the CDR3 is TGTGCCAGCAGCCAACTGACTAGCGGGGGAGGAGAGACCCAGTACTTC.

This clonotype came up many times. The chain uses TRBV7-9 and TRBJ1-2, with D perhaps TRBD1 (5 bases). V was shortened by 3 bases and J by 8 bases, with 16 bases between the two germline ends. Germline loops: CDR1 SEHNR, CDR2 FQNEAQ (reference sequence). CDR3 length equals 14 residues. The CDR3 loop reads CASSLADTVYGYTF. DNA of the CDR3: TGTGCCAGCAGCTTGGCGGACACAGTCTACGGCTACACCTTC.

The rearrangement uses TRBV11-2 and TRBJ2-2; D is unclear. The germline V and J ends were trimmed by 3 bases and 1 base, with 9 bases remaining between them. Germline V CDR1 and CDR2: SGHAT, FQNNGV. There are 15 residues in the CDR3. CDR3 DNA: TGTGCCAGCAGCTTTCTGTCTGGGAACACCGGGGAGCTGTTTTTT. This sequence encodes CASSFLSGNTGELFF.

There are a few counts of this clonotype. The rearrangement uses TRBV5-1 and TRBJ1-1; D is ambiguous. The ends were cut back, 6 bases at V and 1 base at J, with 13 bases in the middle. Germline V lookup: CDR1 SGHRS, CDR2 YFSETQ. This CDR3 is 14 amino acids long. The CDR3 is CASTQEGGNTEAFF. The CDR3, as DNA: TGCGCCAGCACCCAGGAGGGCGGGAACACTGAAGCTTTCTTT.

This clonotype was recorded at least ten times. The chain is built from TRBV24-1 and TRBJ2-3; D unclear. From germline, CDR1 is KGHDR and CDR2 SFDVKD. This CDR3 spans 16 amino acids. Trimming stripped 0 bases from V and 0 bases from J, with 9 bases between. CDR3 in DNA: TGTGCCACCAGTGATTTGAGGTTCGCTAGCACAGATACGCAGTATTTT. This translates into CATSDLRFASTDTQYF.

This clonotype was seen many times. The chain joins TRBV20-1 to TRBJ2-3; D is possibly TRBD2 (6 bases). The CDR3 has 17 amino acids. Deletions cut 0 bases from V and 2 bases from J, with 18 bases between. Germline loops: CDR1 DFQATT, CDR2 SNEGSKA (reference sequence). DNA of the CDR3: TGCAGTGCTAGAGATGCGACTAGGCCTCCCAACACAGATACGCAGTATTTT. Translating it yields CSARDATRPPNTDTQYF.

This clonotype has ten or more counts. The rearrangement uses TRBV7-9 and TRBJ1-1, with unresolved D. V was trimmed by 1 base and J by 0 bases, leaving 12 bases between them. The CDR3 extends over 16 amino acids. Germline V CDR1 and CDR2: SEHNR, FQNEAQ (reference sequence). The CDR3 loop reads CASSLETGNLNTEAFF. The DNA of the CDR3 is TGTGCCAGCAGCTTAGAAACGGGGAATCTGAACACTGAAGCTTTCTTT. The full variable domain, with the rest looked up from reference TRBV7-9 and TRBJ1-1, is DTGVSQNPRHKITKRGQNVTFRCDPISEHNRLYWYRQTLGQGPEFLTYFQNEAQLEKSRLLSDRFSAERPKGSFSTLEIQRTEQGDSAMYLCASSLETGNLNTEAFFGQGTRLTVV.

This clonotype was detected many times. This rearrangement joins TRBV5-4 to TRBJ2-3; D uncertain. Per germline, CDR1 SGHNT and CDR2 YYREEE (reference sequence). Trimming took off 0 bases at V and 8 bases at J, with 10 bases between the two ends. The CDR3 runs 13 residues. CDR3 protein: CASSLDPDGTQYF. The CDR3 DNA reads TGTGCCAGCAGCTTGGACCCCGATGGTACGCAGTATTTT.

This clonotype has at least ten counts. The V and J genes are TRBV7-3 and TRBJ2-5, with a possible D match to TRBD1 (6 bases). The CDR3 has 15 amino acids. CDR1 SGHTA and CDR2 FQGTGA come from the germline V gene. V lost 6 bases, J lost 2 bases, and 16 bases lay in between. CDR3 nucleotide sequence: TGTGCCAGCAGTTTACAGGGTAACATTCAAGAGACCCAGTACTTC. Translating it yields CASSLQGNIQETQYF.

This clonotype appeared many times. J is TRBJ1-3 and V is TRBV7-2; 8 bases match TRBD1. Germline assignment: CDR1 SGHTA and CDR2 FQGNSA. The V and J ends lost 5 bases and 2 bases, in that order; junction bases with no gene match: 5. The CDR3 length is 15 residues. In nucleotides, the CDR3 is TGTGCCAGCAGCGCCTGGACAGGGACTGGAAACACCATATATTTT. Its translation: CASSAWTGTGNTIYF.

This clonotype was observed many times. The chain joins TRBV20-1 to TRBJ1-3, with no clear D. The ends were cut back, 4 bases at V and 2 bases at J, with 6 bases in the middle. Germline V gives CDR1 DFQATT, CDR2 SNEGSKA (reference sequence). The CDR3 is 12 residues long. CDR3 DNA: TGCAGTGCTACAGATACTGGAAACACCATATATTTT. Its protein product is CSATDTGNTIYF.

This clonotype was detected many times. The chain carries TRBV18 and TRBJ2-2, with 7 bases matching TRBD1. Per the germline V gene, CDR1 is KGHSH and CDR2 is LQKENI. The CDR3 covers 18 residues. Losses at the gene ends were 3 bases for V and 0 bases for J; bases not matched to a gene: 10. The CDR3 nucleotides read TGTGCCAGCTCACCTGCACTTAGGACAGGATCGAACACCGGGGAGCTGTTTTTT. This encodes CASSPALRTGSNTGELFF. Based on the CDR3 plus reference TRBV18 and TRBJ2-2, the full variable domain is NAGVMQNPRHLVRRRGQEARLRCSPMKGHSHVYWYRQLPEEGLKFMVYLQKENIIDESGMPKERFSAEFPKEGPSILRIQQVVRGDSAAYFCASSPALRTGSNTGELFFGEGSRLTVL.

The sample holds many counts of this clonotype. Written as DNA, the CDR3 is TGCGCCAGCAGCTTGGGTATCGAGACTGAAGCTTTCTTT. Translated: CASSLGIETEAFF. V and J are TRBV5-1 and TRBJ1-1; the D is unclear. CDR1 and CDR2 from the germline V gene are SGHRS and YFSETQ. The V end lost 0 bases, the J end lost 5 bases, and 8 bases lay between the germline ends. The length of the CDR3 is 13 residues.

This clonotype was seen repeatedly, ten times or more. The V and J genes are TRBV20-1 and TRBJ1-1; D is unclear. Germline V gene sequence: CDR1 DFQATT, CDR2 SNEGSKA (reference sequence). This CDR3 spans 13 amino acids. Trimming removed 6 bases from V and 4 bases from J, with 15 bases in between. The DNA for the CDR3 is TGCAGTGCCCTACATCATTTGGGCACTGAAGCTTTCTTT. It specifies CSALHHLGTEAFF.

In its sample, this clonotype is medium-sized (0.01 to 0.1%). This chain joins TRBV6-6 and TRBJ1-1, with 8 bases that match TRBD1. CDR1 is MNHNY and CDR2 is SVGAGI in the germline V gene (reference sequence). CDR3 length equals 16 residues. J lost 3 bases, V lost 2 bases, and 8 bases had no gene match. CDR3 sequence: CASSYPVGQGYTEAFF. In nucleotides, the CDR3 is TGTGCCAGCAGTTACCCGGTCGGACAGGGATACACTGAAGCTTTCTTT.

This clonotype has a count of ten or more. The rearrangement links TRBV4-1 to TRBJ2-7; 7 bases match TRBD2. Germline lookup yields CDR1 MGHRA and CDR2 YSYEKL. The CDR3 extends over 17 amino acids. Losses at the gene ends were 2 bases for V and 6 bases for J; bases not matched to a gene: 16. The CDR3 sequence is CASSQPFRRSGIFEQYF. The CDR3 DNA follows: TGCGCCAGCAGCCAACCATTTCGAAGGAGCGGGATTTTCGAGCAGTACTTC.

In its sample, this clonotype was seen many times. V usage is TRBV7-2 and J usage is TRBJ2-7; D gene unclear. The CDR3 is 15 residues long. CDR1 SGHTA and CDR2 FQGNSA come from the germline V gene. V shed 5 bases and J shed 2 bases, with 16 bases lying between them. The DNA of the CDR3 is TGTGCCAGCAGCCCCATCCTCCAACGGGCCTACGAGCAGTACTTC. Encoded protein: CASSPILQRAYEQYF.

This clonotype was observed many times. The J gene is TRBJ2-2, the V gene TRBV5-1, with D possibly being TRBD1 (5 bases). This CDR3 is 17 amino acids long. Between the trimmed V and J ends, which lost 4 bases and 4 bases, there was a span of 20 bases. Germline V gives CDR1 SGHRS, CDR2 YFSETQ. CDR3 in amino acids: CASSRASGIQRTGELFF. CDR3 bases: TGCGCCAGCAGCCGCGCCTCAGGGATACAACGCACCGGGGAGCTGTTTTTT. Full variable domain (rest looked up from reference TRBV5-1 and TRBJ2-2): KAGVTQTPRYLIKTRGQQVTLSCSPISGHRSVSWYQQTPGQGLQFLFEYFSETQRNKGNFPGRFSGRQFSNSRSEMNVSTLELGDSALYLCASSRASGIQRTGELFFGEGSRLTVL.